Below, 16 T cell receptor beta chains from the same sample are listed, as sequenced in a study of CD8+CD57+ T cells in acquired aplastic anemia. Genomic DNA constituted the template upon which TCR beta VDJ and CDR3 profiling was performed. TCRdb analysed the reads with MiXCR anew, one entry per CDR3 protein. The sample holds about 160,000 distinct CDR3 sequences, around half seen once. Patients sequenced had flow cytometry evidence of CD8+CD57+ cell expansion. Sequenced input: sorted CD4+, CD8+, or CD8+CD57+ T cells (not recorded which) from PBMCs. The receptor source for this set is a human donor with aplastic anemia.

This clonotype has more than one count but fewer than ten. The chain carries TRBV6-1 and TRBJ1-4; the match to TRBD1 covers 7 bases. Trimming removed 7 bases from V and 4 bases from J; junction bases left unmatched: 3. The CDR3 has 13 amino acids. Per germline, CDR1 MNHNS and CDR2 SASEGT. CDR3 in DNA: TGTGCCAGCACGGGACAGATTAATGAAAAACTGTTTTTT. Protein sequence: CASTGQINEKLFF.

The rearrangement uses TRBV20-1 and TRBJ1-2; 9 bases fit TRBD1. V shed 6 bases, J shed 10 bases, and the junction held 12 bases outside the gene matches. Germline V gene lookup returns CDR1 DFQATT and CDR2 SNEGSKA (reference sequence). CDR3 size: 13 residues. The CDR3 loop reads CSAPTGTGIDYTF. CDR3 nucleotide sequence: TGCAGTGCGCCGACCGGGACAGGGATCGACTACACCTTC.

This clonotype has just one count. The V gene is TRBV7-9, the J gene TRBJ2-7; 9 bases line up with TRBD1. Germline V gene data show CDR1 as SEHNR and CDR2 as FQNEAQ (reference sequence). The CDR3 loop spans 15 amino acids. With V trimmed by 2 bases and J by 5 bases, 7 bases remained unmatched. For the CDR3, the DNA is TGTGCCAGCAGCTTATCGGGACAGGGTAGACACGAGCAGTACTTC. Translated, it gives CASSLSGQGRHEQYF.

The J gene is TRBJ2-7, the V gene TRBV2, with unresolved D. The germline V gene has CDR1 SNHLY and CDR2 FYNNEI. The V end lost 6 bases, the J end lost 0 bases, and 12 bases lay between the germline ends. The CDR3 totals 14 residues. The CDR3 region has the DNA TGTGCCAGCAGGTCCCGGGCCCACTCCTACGAGCAGTACTTC. Protein: CASRSRAHSYEQYF. Supplemented by reference TRBV2 and TRBJ2-7, the full variable domain reads EPEVTQTPSHQVTQMGQEVILRCVPISNHLYFYWYRQILGQKVEFLVSFYNNEISEKSEIFDDQFSVERPDGSNFTLKIRSTKLEDSAMYFCASRSRAHSYEQYFGPGTRLTVT.

CDR3 in amino acids: CSVEDLQRNTEAFF. The DNA of the CDR3 is TGCAGCGTTGAAGATCTCCAACGGAACACTGAAGCTTTCTTT. The rearrangement joins TRBV29-1 to TRBJ1-1; the D is unclear. Germline lookup yields CDR1 SQVTM and CDR2 ANQGSEA. The CDR3 consists of 14 residues. Between the trimmed V and J ends, which lost 0 bases and 1 base, there was a span of 9 bases.

The CDR3 DNA reads as TGCAGTGCTCCCCGGACTAGCGGGGATTACAATGAGCAGTTCTTC. Protein product: CSAPRTSGDYNEQFF. The genes are TRBV20-1 and TRBJ2-1; 12 bases align to TRBD2. The germline gives CDR1 DFQATT, CDR2 SNEGSKA (reference sequence). Germline trimming cut 5 bases from V and 4 bases from J; bases unmatched to any gene: 6. This CDR3 comprises 15 residues.

This clonotype was observed at least ten times. The genes are TRBV5-1 and TRBJ1-1, with TRBD1 as a possible D gene (5 bases). CDR3 length: 15 amino acids. Germline lookup yields CDR1 SGHRS and CDR2 YFSETQ. Trimming left V 2 bases short and J 4 bases short, with 15 bases between. CDR3 DNA sequence: TGCGCCAGCAGCTTTAGGGAAGGCAGGGCCACTGAAGCTTTCTTT. Its protein product is CASSFREGRATEAFF.

For this clonotype: Relative to the germline gene, one junction end is altered; a read error may explain this. This rearrangement joins TRBV19 to TRBJ2-2; D ambiguous. From germline, CDR1 is LNHDA and CDR2 SQIVND (reference sequence). The CDR3 has 16 residues. For the CDR3, the DNA is TGTGCCAGTAGTATTTTCAGGCCGGGCGACACCAGGGAGCTGTTTTTT. Translation gives CASSIFRPGDTRELFF.

To note about this clonotype: Possible read error: a much larger clone is one base away. The chain employs TRBV6-5 and TRBJ1-2, with D perhaps TRBD1 (5 bases). The CDR3 loop spans 13 amino acids. Between the trimmed V and J ends, which lost 4 bases and 4 bases, there was a span of 10 bases. Germline lookup yields CDR1 MNHEY and CDR2 SVGAGI. DNA for the CDR3: TGTGCCAGCAGTTTCGGGACGGTCTATGGCTACACCTTC. Translation: CASSFGTVYGYTF.

This chain links TRBV7-8 with TRBJ1-1, with 7 nucleotides matching TRBD1. This CDR3 contains 12 residues. CDR1 is SGHVS and CDR2 is FQNEAQ in the germline V gene. V lost 5 bases, J lost 8 bases, and 5 bases stayed unmatched. The CDR3 protein is CASSVGQVEAFF. The CDR3 nucleotides read TGTGCCAGCAGCGTCGGACAGGTGGAAGCTTTCTTT.

The table lists this clonotype with many counts. The chain recombines TRBV11-2 with TRBJ1-6; 10 bases align to TRBD1. The germline CDR1 and CDR2 sequences are SGHAT and FQNNGV. The ends lost 1 base at V and 10 bases at J; junction bases unmatched: 7. The CDR3 extends over 16 amino acids. CDR3 region: CASSLVVTGGWSPLHF. As DNA, the CDR3 is TGTGCCAGCAGCTTAGTCGTGACAGGGGGCTGGTCACCCCTCCACTTT.

The CDR3 is CASTMYETQYF. As DNA, the CDR3 is TGTGCCAGCACCATGTACGAGACCCAGTACTTC. The J gene is TRBJ2-5, the V gene TRBV2; D not certain. CDR3 size: 11 residues. CDR1 is SNHLY, CDR2 FYNNEI, per germline. V lost 7 bases and J 5 bases, leaving 8 bases between the germline ends.

In the case of this clonotype: This may come from a read error, since a much larger clone is one base off. The chain joins TRBV5-1 to TRBJ2-5; 7 bases align to TRBD1. V lost 4 bases, J lost 7 bases, and 13 bases stayed unmatched. This CDR3 spans 15 amino acids. The germline gives CDR1 SGHRS, CDR2 YFSETQ. CDR3 in amino acids: CASSPSVPPGGTQYF. The CDR3 DNA follows: TGCGCCAGCAGCCCCTCGGTCCCGCCAGGGGGGACCCAGTACTTC. Complete variable domain (other parts from reference TRBV5-1 and TRBJ2-5): KAGVTQTPRYLIKTRGQQVTLSCSPISGHRSVSWYQQTPGQGLQFLFEYFSETQRNKGNFPGRFSGRQFSNSRSEMNVSTLELGDSALYLCASSPSVPPGGTQYFGPGTRLLVL.

This clonotype has a count of ten or more. The chain links TRBV5-8 to TRBJ2-5, with D hard to call. CDR3 size: 13 residues. Trimming took 0 bases from V and 4 from J, leaving 7 bases between them. The germline V gene encodes CDR1 SGHTS and CDR2 YDEGEE. Here the CDR3 DNA reads TGTGCCAGCAGCTTGGGGCTACGAGAGACCCAGTACTTC. This codes for CASSLGLRETQYF.

This clonotype occurred a few times. J is TRBJ2-5 and V is TRBV30, with TRBD2 identical over 14 bases. V lost 0 bases and J lost 4; bases outside the gene matches: 7. The germline gives CDR1 GTSNPN, CDR2 SVGIG (reference sequence). The CDR3 has 17 amino acids. The CDR3 DNA follows: TGTGCCTGGAGTGTTGTCTTGGGACTAGCGGGAGCAGAGACCCAGTACTTC. As protein: CAWSVVLGLAGAETQYF.

This clonotype occurred many times. This chain links TRBV20-1 with TRBJ2-1, with D tentatively TRBD2 (6 bases). The germline V and J ends were trimmed by 0 bases and 0 bases, with 15 bases remaining between them. CDR3 length: 17 amino acids. Germline CDR1 is DFQATT and CDR2 is SNEGSKA (reference sequence). For the CDR3, the DNA is TGCAGTGCTAGAGATGCGGGACCGAAAAGCTCCTACAATGAGCAGTTCTTC. It yields the protein CSARDAGPKSSYNEQFF.